Listed below are T cell receptor beta chains from one sample, sequenced in a study of blood T cell repertoires in COVID-19. Data came from immunoSEQ multiplex PCR; TCRdb stores just in-frame clones and leaves some out. The repertoire holds under 200,000 clones, with roughly 80% as singletons. The specimen was PBMCs or T cells enriched from blood (not recorded which). Source of these receptors: a man between 50 and 59 years old who had recovered from COVID-19. Both conserved end residues are part of each CDR3. Each record gives: J gene, clone size, V gene, D gene, CDR3 protein, CDR3 DNA. A D gene is named only where the DNA matches it firmly. The size field is filled for only some rows; it gives once, few, many or a size class.

>TRBJ1-5|NA|TRBV28|NA
CASVLAGINQPQHF
TGTGCCAGCGTCCTGGCCGGGATCAATCAGCCCCAGCATTTT
>TRBJ1-6|NA|TRBV28|TRBD1
CASSTGTANNSPLHF
TGTGCCAGCAGTACTGGGACAGCAAATAATTCACCCCTCCACTTT
>TRBJ1-1|NA|TRBV7-9|NA
CASSLALNTEAFF
TGTGCCAGCAGCCTGGCTCTTAACACTGAAGCTTTCTTT
>TRBJ1-1|few|TRBV6-5|NA
CASSYAGTEAFF
TGTGCCAGCAGTTACGCGGGAACTGAAGCTTTCTTT
>TRBJ2-5|NA|TRBV2|NA
CASSGGFRSETQYF
TGTGCCAGCAGTGGCGGATTCCGAAGCGAGACCCAGTACTTC
>TRBJ1-5|NA|TRBV5-5|NA
CASSSGMLDQPQHF
TGTGCCAGCAGCTCGGGGATGCTGGATCAGCCCCAGCATTTT
>TRBJ1-1|NA|TRBV7-3|NA
CASSLSRNTEAFF
TGTGCCAGCAGCTTATCGCGGAACACTGAAGCTTTCTTT
>TRBJ1-3|NA|TRBV4-1|NA
CASSQVGQGGPGNTIYF
TGCGCCAGCAGCCAAGTGGGCCAGGGAGGTCCTGGAAACACCATATATTTT
>TRBJ2-3|NA|TRBV19|TRBD1
CASSKNRGTDTQYF
TGTGCCAGTAGTAAAAACAGGGGTACAGATACGCAGTATTTT
>TRBJ2-5|NA|TRBV5-4|TRBD2
CASSLGPLTSGGETQYF
TGTGCCAGCAGCTTGGGCCCTCTTACTAGCGGCGGGGAGACCCAGTACTTC
>TRBJ2-5|NA|TRBV5-4|NA
CASSPASTRQETQYF
TGTGCCAGCAGCCCGGCCTCTACGCGGCAAGAGACCCAGTACTTC
>TRBJ1-6|NA|TRBV30|NA
CAWRVGRGNSPLHF
TGTGCCTGGAGGGTTGGGCGGGGGAATTCACCCCTCCACTTT
>TRBJ1-2|few|TRBV9|TRBD1
CASSLRTGSPYGYTF
TGTGCCAGCAGCTTACGGACAGGGAGTCCCTATGGCTACACCTTC
>TRBJ2-2|once|TRBV28|NA
CASTRETLNTGELFF
TGTGCCAGCACCCGGGAGACTCTGAACACCGGGGAGCTGTTTTTT
>TRBJ2-1|NA|TRBV28|NA
CASSSNGQFFYNEQFF
TGTGCCAGCAGCTCTAACGGACAGTTCTTCTACAATGAGCAGTTCTTC
>TRBJ1-2|NA|TRBV28|NA
CASSLSANGYTF
TGTGCCAGCAGCCTCAGCGCTAATGGCTACACCTTC
>TRBJ2-1|NA|TRBV9|TRBD2
CASSVGLAGVGEQFF
TGTGCCAGCAGCGTAGGACTAGCGGGAGTGGGTGAGCAGTTCTTC